The 10 T cell receptor beta chains below were found in one sample sequenced in a study of blood T cell repertoires in COVID-19. Only in-frame clones appear in the TCRdb table, and some are missing; sequencing was by immunoSEQ multiplex PCR. The repertoire consists of approximately 100,000 clones, with 85% occurring once and the leading ten covering roughly 40%. The sample consisted of peripheral blood. These receptors came from a man at least 80 years old with acute or convalescent COVID-19.

The CDR3 spells CASGLDLTGGGYEQYF. The CDR3 DNA sequence: TGTGCTAGTGGTTTGGATTTGACAGGGGGAGGTTACGAGCAGTACTTC. The rearrangement joins TRBV12-5 to TRBJ2-7; 9 nucleotides align to TRBD1. This CDR3 region has 16 residues. J lost 4 bases, V lost 1 base, and 8 bases had no gene match. Germline V gene sequence: CDR1 LGHNT, CDR2 FRNRAP.

This clone was seen a few times. This chain joins TRBV19 and TRBJ1-2; D remains ambiguous. Per the germline V gene, CDR1 is LNHDA and CDR2 is SQIVND (reference sequence). The V and J ends lost 5 bases and 4 bases respectively, with 11 bases between them. The CDR3 covers 13 residues. This chain's CDR3 is CASSPRYFYGYTF. The CDR3 DNA reads TGTGCCAGTAGTCCTAGATATTTCTATGGCTACACCTTC.

This chain links TRBV5-4 with TRBJ2-1; D is possibly TRBD2 (6 bases). CDR3 size: 13 residues. V lost 4 bases, J lost 8 bases, and 13 bases lay in between. Germline V gives CDR1 SGHNT, CDR2 YYREEE (reference sequence). The CDR3 coding sequence is TGTGCCAGCAGCCGGGAGACCTGGGATGAGCAGTTCTTC. This codes for CASSRETWDEQFF.

This clone came up once. The chain has TRBV28 and TRBJ1-1, with D perhaps matching TRBD1 (5 bases). Trimming pared 5 bases from V and 5 bases from J, leaving 9 bases between. The CDR3 contains 12 residues. From germline, CDR1 is MDHEN and CDR2 SYDVKM. CDR3 in DNA: TGTGCCAGCAGTAGACAGCCAACTGAAGCTTTCTTT. This sequence encodes CASSRQPTEAFF.

This sequence joins TRBV7-3 and TRBJ1-6; D not resolved. The CDR3 consists of 13 residues. Germline V lookup: CDR1 SGHTA, CDR2 FQGTGA. The V end was cut by 8 bases, the J end by 7 bases, with 12 bases between. The CDR3 DNA sequence: TGTGCCAGCCGAGCGTCCCAGAATTCACCCCTCCACTTT. It translates to CASRASQNSPLHF.

The V and J genes are TRBV28 and TRBJ1-5, with a weak D call TRBD1 (6 bases). The germline V gene encodes CDR1 MDHEN and CDR2 SYDVKM. Deletions cut 7 bases from V and 6 bases from J, with 16 bases between. The CDR3 loop spans 14 amino acids. CDR3 in amino acids: CASKLTGQVQPQHF. In DNA, the CDR3 is TGTGCCAGCAAGCTAACAGGGCAGGTTCAGCCCCAGCATTTT.

The V and J genes are TRBV27 and TRBJ2-1; 8 positions match TRBD2. The CDR3 length is 11 residues. The J segment lost 15 bases and the V segment lost 4 bases, leaving 5 bases of the junction unmatched. Germline V gene data show CDR1 as MNHEY and CDR2 as SMNVEV (reference sequence). The CDR3 region has the DNA TGTGCCAGCAGTTGGAGCGGGAGACCGTTCTTC. It is translated as CASSWSGRPFF.

This sequence joins TRBV15 and TRBJ1-4, with 11 nucleotides matching TRBD1. The CDR3 consists of 14 residues. Losses at the gene ends were 3 bases for V and 7 bases for J; bases not matched to a gene: 1. Germline-derived CDR1 and CDR2 are LNHNV and YYDKDF (reference sequence). In DNA form, the CDR3 reads TGTGCCACCAGCAGGGGGACAGGGGGTGAAAAACTGTTTTTT. This translates into CATSRGTGGEKLFF.

This clone was observed once. The chain has TRBV7-8 and TRBJ2-3; D possibly corresponds to TRBD1 (6 bases). The CDR3 runs to 13 residues. Germline values: CDR1 SGHVS, CDR2 FQNEAQ. V lost 3 bases to trimming and J lost 3 bases, with 7 bases between them. The CDR3 loop reads CASSLDRTDTQYF. The CDR3 coding sequence is TGTGCCAGCAGCTTGGACAGAACAGATACGCAGTATTTT. Filled out from reference TRBV7-8 and TRBJ2-3, the complete variable domain reads GAGVSQSPRYKVAKRGQDVALRCDPISGHVSLFWYQQALGQGPEFLTYFQNEAQLDKSGLPSDRFFAERPEGSVSTLKIQRTQQEDSAVYLCASSLDRTDTQYFGPGTRLTVL.

The chain uses TRBV10-3 and TRBJ2-1; tentative D call: TRBD2 (6 bases). Trimming stripped 0 bases from V and 7 bases from J, with 10 bases between. The CDR3 is 14 residues long. The germline V gene has CDR1 ENHRY and CDR2 SYGVKD. CDR3 loop: CAISESPGANEQFF. For the CDR3, the DNA is TGTGCCATCAGTGAGTCCCCGGGAGCAAATGAGCAGTTCTTC.